This T cell receptor beta chain was identified in a study of cytomegalovirus exposure and HLA in healthy donors. Overall study results and limits: Earlier findings revealed that most TCR beta V segments proved productive either about 87% or about 30% of the time.

Unrecorded immune exposures were likely, despite nominal health at sampling. Remarks on this clone: The antigen is unknown. At one of its ends the junction is not consistent with the germline gene, which may arise from a read error. Distinct nucleotide sequences in the sample also encode this CDR3.

Vbeta (60) and Jbeta (13) primers were used in the PCR. The table came from immunoSEQ multiplex PCR; TCRdb's copy has only in-frame clones and leaves some out. The sample lists around 150,000 clones, approximately 86% occurring once. The CDR3 has 13 residues. In germline, CDR1 is SNHLY, CDR2 FYNNEI. The sequence was obtained from a woman younger than 30 in good health and CMV-seronegative. Input material: PBMCs. This chain joins TRBV2 and TRBJ1-1, with TRBD1 matching 7 bases. This chain's CDR3 is CASILGQNTEAFF. The CDR3 coding sequence is TGTGCCAGCATTCTGGGACAGAACACTGAGGCTTTCTTT.